This T cell receptor (beta chain) was recorded in a study of neurological immune-mediated disorders. Study outcomes and limitations: None of the CDR3 amino acid sequences found in expanded clones was shared across subjects. This suggests that the TCR-beta repertoires were private in all groups. HTLV-1-associated myelopathy led in TCR clonal expansion, while multiple sclerosis ranked lowest, below healthy controls.

The CDR3 has 14 amino acids. Germline CDR1 is SGHVS and CDR2 is FQNEAQ. From 15-18 subjects, each sequencing run yielded over 180 million TCR-beta sequences. TCRdb re-called the 5' RACE reads through MiXCR, storing one row per CDR3 protein. The sample lists 60,000 to 75,000 distinct CDR3 sequences; 9.7% were seen once. The time point was: longitudinal time-point 2. Preparation of the unsorted libraries drew on 2 million PBMCs stored at -80 C. This clonotype was recorded only once. Its specificity is unknown. A read error may produce the germline difference seen at one junction end. The sequencing sample was made of PBMCs. The clonotype originates from a man aged 25-45 years in good health. V is TRBV7-8 and J is TRBJ1-5; no definite D call. This CDR3 reads CASSLGPVSQHQHF. DNA of the CDR3: TGTGCAAGCAGCTTAGGCCCGGTCAGTCAGCACCAGCATTTT.